These 17 T cell receptor beta chains came from one sample sequenced in a study of OX40 agonist ivuxolimab in advanced cancers. Sequencing was performed with immunoSEQ multiplex PCR; in TCRdb, only in-frame clones are kept and a portion is missing. Of 70,000 to 100,000 clones listed, approximately 80% are singletons. The sequencing used CD4+ or CD8+ T cells sorted from blood, collected in a trial of the OX40 agonist ivuxolimab. These receptors originate from an adult with an advanced solid tumor such as melanoma, head and neck, liver or kidney cancer.

J is TRBJ2-2 and V is TRBV27, with D unresolved. The CDR3 length is 16 residues. Between the trimmed V and J ends, which lost 2 bases and 1 base, there was a span of 11 bases. CDR1 is MNHEY and CDR2 is SMNVEV in the germline V gene (reference sequence). The CDR3 is CASSLGQTLNTGELFF. The DNA of the CDR3 is TGTGCCAGCAGTTTAGGGCAAACACTGAACACCGGGGAGCTGTTTTTT.

This clone was observed a handful of times. The CDR3 is CSVGTAGNTEAFF. The CDR3, as DNA: TGCAGCGTCGGAACGGCGGGGAACACTGAAGCTTTCTTT. J is TRBJ1-1 and V is TRBV29-1; D is unclear. The CDR3 runs to 13 residues. Trimming removed 6 bases at V and 1 base at J, with 12 bases between. Germline-derived CDR1 and CDR2 are SQVTM and ANQGSEA.

About this clone itself: A junction end diverges from the germline sequence, so it may reflect a read error. The chain recombines TRBV4-1 with TRBJ2-3; D call uncertain. The length of the CDR3 is 14 residues. The germline V gene encodes CDR1 MGHRA and CDR2 YSYEKL. DNA for the CDR3: TGCGCCAGCAGACAAGCCGGGCAGGAAGATACGCAGTATTTT. Amino acids: CASRQAGQEDTQYF.

The chain recombines TRBV28 with TRBJ1-4, with D perhaps matching TRBD1 (6 bases). CDR1 is MDHEN and CDR2 is SYDVKM in the germline V gene. CDR3 length equals 13 residues. Trimming took 7 bases from V and 7 from J, leaving 13 bases between them. The CDR3 region has the DNA TGTGCCAGCACTGAATCAGGGGTTGAAAAACTGTTTTTT. As protein: CASTESGVEKLFF. The full variable domain, rest sourced from reference TRBV28 and TRBJ1-4, is DVKVTQSSRYLVKRTGEKVFLECVQDMDHENMFWYRQDPGLGLRLIYFSYDVKMKEKGDIPEGYSVSREKKERFSLILESASTNQTSMYLCASTESGVEKLFFGSGTQLSVL.

This chain links TRBV10-1 with TRBJ2-3, with D unclear. CDR1 is WNHNN and CDR2 is SYGVQD in the germline V gene (reference sequence). Trimming removed 6 bases at V and 2 bases at J, with 9 bases between. CDR3 length equals 13 residues. CDR3 sequence: CASRSDTTDTQYF. Written as DNA, the CDR3 is TGCGCCAGCAGATCTGACACCACAGATACGCAGTATTTT.

This chain joins TRBV19 and TRBJ2-5; 7 nucleotides align to TRBD1. Germline CDR1 reads LNHDA; CDR2 reads SQIVND (reference sequence). J lost 5 bases, V lost 4 bases, and 10 bases had no gene match. This CDR3 has 15 amino acids. Here the CDR3 DNA reads TGTGCCAGTAGTACCCGACAGGGAAGAATGGAGACCCAGTACTTC. It codes for CASSTRQGRMETQYF.

J is TRBJ2-7 and V is TRBV2, with unresolved D. Germline CDR1 SNHLY, CDR2 FYNNEI. V lost 3 bases to trimming and J lost 0 bases, with 3 bases between them. This CDR3 comprises 12 residues. CDR3 nucleotides: TGTGCCAGCAGTGACAACTCCTACGAGCAGTACGTC. This codes for CASSDNSYEQYV.

J is TRBJ2-6 and V is TRBV18; D not resolved. The V gene lost 3 bases and the J gene lost 0 bases, with 12 bases spanning the gap. Per germline, CDR1 KGHSH and CDR2 LQKENI. CDR3 length: 17 amino acids. CDR3 bases: TGTGCCAGCTCACCGAGATCGCCTTCCTCTGGGGCCAACGTCCTGACTTTC. Amino acid sequence: CASSPRSPSSGANVLTF.

J is TRBJ2-1 and V is TRBV27, with D perhaps being TRBD1 or TRBD2 (6 bases each). The germline V gene has CDR1 MNHEY and CDR2 SMNVEV (reference sequence). V was clipped by 8 bases and J by 8 bases, with 22 bases between them. The CDR3 runs 15 residues. CDR3 nucleotides: TGTGCCAGCTGCCAGGGGAACGGGGGTACCGATGAGCAGTTCTTC. Amino acids: CASCQGNGGTDEQFF.

The chain links TRBV7-9 to TRBJ2-2, with no clear D. The CDR3 is made up of 12 amino acids. Germline V gene data show CDR1 as SEHNR and CDR2 as FQNEAQ (reference sequence). Trimming took 3 bases from V and 7 from J, leaving 6 bases between them. The CDR3 is CASSFSDGELFF. Written as DNA, the CDR3 is TGTGCCAGCAGCTTTTCTGACGGGGAGCTGTTTTTT. Full variable domain (outside the CDR3, taken from reference TRBV7-9 and TRBJ2-2): DTGVSQNPRHKITKRGQNVTFRCDPISEHNRLYWYRQTLGQGPEFLTYFQNEAQLEKSRLLSDRFSAERPKGSFSTLEIQRTEQGDSAMYLCASSFSDGELFFGEGSRLTVL.

The chain links TRBV7-2 to TRBJ2-5; D remains ambiguous. The V gene's germline CDR1 is SGHTA and CDR2 FQGNSA. With 1 base removed from V and 4 bases from J, the gap between germline ends came to 4 bases. The CDR3 runs to 12 residues. DNA for the CDR3: TGTGCCAGCAGCTTAGTAGGAGAGACCCAGTACTTC. It is translated as CASSLVGETQYF.

This chain joins TRBV4-1 and TRBJ1-1; the D is unclear. Trimming cost V 0 bases and J 11 bases, with 16 bases left between them. This CDR3 is 14 amino acids long. Per germline, CDR1 MGHRA and CDR2 YSYEKL. CDR3 DNA: TGCGCCAGCAGCCAAGATAGAGGAAGAACCACGGCTTTCTTT. Translation: CASSQDRGRTTAFF.

In its sample, this clone was seen a few times. The CDR3: CASSAWGDEKLFF. CDR3 DNA: TGTGCCAGCAGCGCCTGGGGGGACGAAAAACTGTTTTTT. The chain couples TRBV5-4 to TRBJ1-4; TRBD1 is a possible D gene (5 bases). The V end was cut by 4 bases, the J end by 8 bases, with 12 bases between. CDR1 and CDR2 from the germline V gene are SGHNT and YYREEE (reference sequence). The length of the CDR3 is 13 residues.

The rearrangement uses TRBV7-9 and TRBJ2-5; D not certain. V lost 0 bases to trimming and J lost 1 base, with 3 bases between them. This CDR3 has 13 residues. Germline V lookup: CDR1 SEHNR, CDR2 FQNEAQ (reference sequence). The CDR3 region is CASSLAAQETQYF. The CDR3 DNA is TGTGCCAGCAGCTTAGCGGCCCAAGAGACCCAGTACTTC.

This chain uses TRBV14 with TRBJ2-2; 11 nucleotides line up with TRBD1. The CDR3 loop spans 17 amino acids. The J segment lost 5 bases and the V segment lost 0 bases, leaving 5 bases of the junction unmatched. Germline V gene sequence: CDR1 SGHDN, CDR2 FVKESK. The CDR3 reads CASSQDSGQGATGELFF. The CDR3 DNA reads TGTGCCAGCAGCCAAGATTCCGGACAGGGGGCGACCGGGGAGCTGTTTTTT.

The chain couples TRBV6-6 to TRBJ1-4, with D unresolved. Trimming shortened V by 7 bases and J by 11 bases, and 11 bases separated the two germline ends. Germline-derived CDR1 and CDR2 are MNHNY and SVGAGI (reference sequence). CDR3 size: 11 residues. CDR3 DNA: TGTGCCAGCAAGGGTCAGAAGAAACTGTTTTTT. This codes for CASKGQKKLFF.

The chain is built from TRBV28 and TRBJ2-3; the D call may be TRBD1 or TRBD2 (5 bases each). The CDR3 covers 13 residues. The V gene's germline CDR1 is MDHEN and CDR2 SYDVKM. V lost 5 bases and J 2 bases, leaving 8 bases between the germline ends. CDR3 sequence: CASSGDPTDTQYF. CDR3 sequence (DNA): TGTGCCAGCAGTGGGGACCCCACAGATACGCAGTATTTT.